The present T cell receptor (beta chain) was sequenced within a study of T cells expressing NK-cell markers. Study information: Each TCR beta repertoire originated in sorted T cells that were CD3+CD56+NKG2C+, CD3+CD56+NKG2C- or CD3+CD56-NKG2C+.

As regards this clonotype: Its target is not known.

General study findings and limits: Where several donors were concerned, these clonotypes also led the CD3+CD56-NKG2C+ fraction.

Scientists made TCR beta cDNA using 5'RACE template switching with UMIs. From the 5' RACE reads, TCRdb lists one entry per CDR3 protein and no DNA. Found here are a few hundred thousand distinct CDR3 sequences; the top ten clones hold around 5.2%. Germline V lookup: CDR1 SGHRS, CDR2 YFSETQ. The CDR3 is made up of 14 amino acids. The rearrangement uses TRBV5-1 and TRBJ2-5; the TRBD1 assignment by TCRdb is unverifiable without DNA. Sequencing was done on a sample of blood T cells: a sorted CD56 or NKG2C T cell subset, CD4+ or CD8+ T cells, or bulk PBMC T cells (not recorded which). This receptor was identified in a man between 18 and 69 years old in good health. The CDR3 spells CASSLQGWEETQYF.